This T cell receptor beta chain was profiled in a study of cytomegalovirus exposure and HLA in healthy donors. About the study: When 398 donors were genotyped, about 81% of them were found to fall in the Caucasian-associated ancestry cluster. General study findings and limits: Productive status was seen about 90% or about 30% of the time for most TCR beta V segments in an earlier analysis. Information on immune exposure was restricted to one variable (CMV serostatus). Researchers catalogued approximately 170 TCR beta chains as cytomegalovirus-associated.

The PCR ran on 60 Vbeta and 13 Jbeta primers. Assay used: immunoSEQ multiplex PCR; TCRdb lists only in-frame clones, some missing. The table lists about 180,000 clones, about 72% of them singletons. Germline values: CDR1 MNHEY, CDR2 SVGAGI. The CDR3 length is 15 residues. A note on this clone: The antigen remains undetermined.

Sequencing was done on a sample of PBMCs. This receptor was obtained from a human donor in good health. The rearrangement links TRBV6-5 to TRBJ2-5; the match to TRBD1 covers 7 bases. The J call is doubtful: the DNA matches TRBJ2-7 better. CDR3 bases: TGTGCCAGCAGTTCTCGACAGGGTGGTTACTACGAGCAGTACTTC. It translates to CASSSRQGGYYEQYF.